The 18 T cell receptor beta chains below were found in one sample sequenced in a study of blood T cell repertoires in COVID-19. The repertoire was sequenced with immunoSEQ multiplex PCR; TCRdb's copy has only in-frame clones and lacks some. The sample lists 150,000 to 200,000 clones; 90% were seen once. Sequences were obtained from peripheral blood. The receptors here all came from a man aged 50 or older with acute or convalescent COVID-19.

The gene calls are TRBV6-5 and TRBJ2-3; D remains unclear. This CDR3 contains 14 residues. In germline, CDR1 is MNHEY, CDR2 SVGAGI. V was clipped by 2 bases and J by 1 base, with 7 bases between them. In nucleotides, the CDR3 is TGTGCCAGCAGTTACCGCCAGGGCACAGATACGCAGTATTTT. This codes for CASSYRQGTDTQYF.

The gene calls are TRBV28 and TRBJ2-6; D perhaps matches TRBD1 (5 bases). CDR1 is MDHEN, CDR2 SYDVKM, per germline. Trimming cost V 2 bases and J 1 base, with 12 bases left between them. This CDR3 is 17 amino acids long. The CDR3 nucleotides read TGTGCCAGCAGTTTACCAGGGTTTAAATCTGGGGCCAACGTCCTGACTTTC. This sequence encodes CASSLPGFKSGANVLTF.

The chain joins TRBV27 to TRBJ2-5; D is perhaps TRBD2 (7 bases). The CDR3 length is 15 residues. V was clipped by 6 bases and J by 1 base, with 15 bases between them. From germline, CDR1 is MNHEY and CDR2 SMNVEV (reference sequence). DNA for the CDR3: TGTGCCAGCAGGCCGTGGGGGGGGGCCCAAGAGACCCAGTACTTC. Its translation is CASRPWGGAQETQYF.

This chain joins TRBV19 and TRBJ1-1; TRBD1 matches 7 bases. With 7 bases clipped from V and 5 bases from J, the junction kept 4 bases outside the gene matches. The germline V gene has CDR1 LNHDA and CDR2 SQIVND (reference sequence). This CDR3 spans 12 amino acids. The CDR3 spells CASTGGPTEAFF. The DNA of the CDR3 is TGTGCCAGTACAGGGGGGCCTACTGAAGCTTTCTTT.

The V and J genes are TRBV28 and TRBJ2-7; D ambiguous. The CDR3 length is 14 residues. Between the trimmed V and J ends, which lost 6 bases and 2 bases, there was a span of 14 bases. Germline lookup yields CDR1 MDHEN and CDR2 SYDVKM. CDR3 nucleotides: TGTGCCAGCAGCCCTACGTGGGCCGCCTACGAGCAGTACTTC. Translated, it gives CASSPTWAAYEQYF.

The CDR3 protein is CASSSRATYEQYV. The DNA of the CDR3 is TGTGCCAGCAGTTCCAGGGCCACCTACGAGCAGTACGTC. This chain uses TRBV6-5 with TRBJ2-7, with D possibly being TRBD1 (5 bases). Germline lookup yields CDR1 MNHEY and CDR2 SVGAGI. CDR3 length: 13 residues. The V gene lost 4 bases and the J gene lost 2 bases, with 9 bases spanning the gap.

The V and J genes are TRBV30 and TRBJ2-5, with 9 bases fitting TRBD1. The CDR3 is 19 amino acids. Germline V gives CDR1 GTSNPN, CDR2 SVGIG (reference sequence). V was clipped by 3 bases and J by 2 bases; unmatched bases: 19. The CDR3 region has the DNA TGTGCCTGGAGACAGACTAGGACAGGGGCGTGGGGGGTACAAGAGACCCAGTACTTC. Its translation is CAWRQTRTGAWGVQETQYF.

In DNA, the CDR3 is TGTGCCAGCAGTTTACGCAAGGACAGGGTCTATGGCTACACCTTC. This sequence encodes CASSLRKDRVYGYTF. The chain recombines TRBV27 with TRBJ1-2, with 8 bases that match TRBD1. Germline loops: CDR1 MNHEY, CDR2 SMNVEV (reference sequence). This CDR3 is built from 15 residues. The junction had 6 bases not matched to a gene; V was cut back by 2 bases and J by 4 bases.

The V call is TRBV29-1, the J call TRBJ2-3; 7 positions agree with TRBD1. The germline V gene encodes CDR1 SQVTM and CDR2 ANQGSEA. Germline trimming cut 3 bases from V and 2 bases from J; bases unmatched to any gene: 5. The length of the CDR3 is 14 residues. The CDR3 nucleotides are TGCAGCGTTGAGCAGGGACAGCTCACAGATACGCAGTATTTT. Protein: CSVEQGQLTDTQYF.

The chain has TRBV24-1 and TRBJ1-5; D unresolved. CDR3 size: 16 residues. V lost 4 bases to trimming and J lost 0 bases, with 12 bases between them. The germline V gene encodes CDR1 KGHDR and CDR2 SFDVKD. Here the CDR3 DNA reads TGTGCCACCAGTGACCCAAGAGCCGATAGCAATCAGCCCCAGCATTTT. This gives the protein CATSDPRADSNQPQHF.

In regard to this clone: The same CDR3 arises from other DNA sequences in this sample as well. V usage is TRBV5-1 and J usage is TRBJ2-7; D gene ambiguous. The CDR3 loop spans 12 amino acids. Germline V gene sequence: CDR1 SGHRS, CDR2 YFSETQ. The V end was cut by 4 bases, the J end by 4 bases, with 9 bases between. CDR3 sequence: CASSLTTYEQYF. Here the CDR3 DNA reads TGCGCCAGCAGCCTGACAACTTACGAGCAGTACTTC.

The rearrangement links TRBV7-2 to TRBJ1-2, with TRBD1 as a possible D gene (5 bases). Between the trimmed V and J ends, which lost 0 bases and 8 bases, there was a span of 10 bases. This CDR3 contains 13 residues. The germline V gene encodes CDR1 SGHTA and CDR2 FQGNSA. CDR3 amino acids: CASSLAAGGGYTF. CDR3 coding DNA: TGTGCCAGCAGCTTAGCCGCGGGGGGAGGCTACACCTTC.

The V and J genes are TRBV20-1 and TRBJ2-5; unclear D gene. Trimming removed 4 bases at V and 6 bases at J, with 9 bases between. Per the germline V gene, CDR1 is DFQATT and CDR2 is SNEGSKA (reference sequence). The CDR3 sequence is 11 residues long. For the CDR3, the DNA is TGCAGTGCTAAAGTAGAAAAGACCCAGTACTTC. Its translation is CSAKVEKTQYF.

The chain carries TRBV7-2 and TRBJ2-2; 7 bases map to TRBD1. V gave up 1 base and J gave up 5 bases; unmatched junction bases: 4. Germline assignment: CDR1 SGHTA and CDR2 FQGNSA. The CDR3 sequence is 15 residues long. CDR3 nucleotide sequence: TGTGCCAGCAGCTTAGGACAGGGTGGTACCGGGGAGCTGTTTTTT. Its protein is CASSLGQGGTGELFF.

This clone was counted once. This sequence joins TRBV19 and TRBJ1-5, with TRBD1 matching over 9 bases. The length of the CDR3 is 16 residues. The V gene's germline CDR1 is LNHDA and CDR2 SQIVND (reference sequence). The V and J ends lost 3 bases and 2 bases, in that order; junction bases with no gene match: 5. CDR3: CASSMRTGAGNQPQHF. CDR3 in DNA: TGTGCCAGTAGTATGAGGACAGGGGCTGGCAATCAGCCCCAGCATTTT.

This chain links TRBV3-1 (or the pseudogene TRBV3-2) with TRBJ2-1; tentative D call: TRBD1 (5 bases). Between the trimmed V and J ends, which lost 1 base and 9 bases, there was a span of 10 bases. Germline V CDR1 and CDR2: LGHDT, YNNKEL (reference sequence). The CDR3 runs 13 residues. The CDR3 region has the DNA TGTGCCAGCAGCCAAGCTCCAGGGCGTGAGCAGTTCTTC. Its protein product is CASSQAPGREQFF.

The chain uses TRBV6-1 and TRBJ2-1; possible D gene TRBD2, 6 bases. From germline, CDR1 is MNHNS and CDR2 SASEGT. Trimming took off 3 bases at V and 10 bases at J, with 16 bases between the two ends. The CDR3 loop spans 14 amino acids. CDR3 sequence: CASSENAVGGEQFF. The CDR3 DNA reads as TGTGCCAGCAGTGAGAATGCGGTGGGAGGCGAGCAGTTCTTC.

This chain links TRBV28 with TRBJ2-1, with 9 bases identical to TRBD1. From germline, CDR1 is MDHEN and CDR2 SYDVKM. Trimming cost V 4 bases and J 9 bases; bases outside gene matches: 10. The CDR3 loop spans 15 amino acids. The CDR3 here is CASSSPGQGRSEQFF. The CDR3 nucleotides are TGTGCCAGCAGTTCCCCGGGACAGGGACGAAGTGAGCAGTTCTTC.